This record looks at one TCR beta chain sequence and its context. Trimming pared 0 bases from V and 5 bases from J, leaving 15 bases between. Looked up from germline, CDR1 is SGHTA and CDR2 is FQGNSA. This CDR3 has 16 residues. The authors ran a second PCR of 7 to 11 cycles using a sample-barcoded 5' primer and a J-beta primer mix. Each CDR3 protein is one row after TCRdb ran MiXCR on the 5' RACE reads. The repertoire holds nearly 800,000 distinct CDR3 sequences, roughly 25% seen once, with roughly 3.8% in the top ten. The source of the sample is a study of blood T cells in healthy people across ages. The same data also contributed to another study, on T cells of mothers and their children.

Input material: blood. This sequence originates from a boy between 10 and 17 years old in good health. The gene calls are TRBV7-2 and TRBJ2-3, with D possibly being TRBD2 (6 bases). In DNA, the CDR3 is TGTGCCAGCAGCTTAGCGGCCGGGGGTCAAAGAGATACGCAGTATTTT. Translated, it gives CASSLAAGGQRDTQYF.